This TCR beta chain was sequenced for a study of blood T cell repertoires in COVID-19. Whole-study context: In each case, the material was cDNA or gDNA derived from T cells, B-cell-depleted T cells, or PBMCs.

V gave up 5 bases and J gave up 5 bases, with 24 bases separating them. Germline CDR1 is SGHAT and CDR2 is FQNNGV. This CDR3 has 17 residues. The repertoire was sequenced with immunoSEQ multiplex PCR; TCRdb's copy has only in-frame clones and lacks some. The sample lists some 150,000 clones, around 83% occurring once. The origin of this receptor is a woman aged 60-70 years with COVID-19, enrolled during active disease. The V and J genes are TRBV11-2 and TRBJ1-1; D gene unclear. Sequences were obtained from peripheral blood. The CDR3 is CASSPTAWSLGRTEAFF. CDR3 bases: TGTGCCAGCAGCCCTACCGCTTGGTCCCTAGGAAGGACTGAAGCTTTCTTT.